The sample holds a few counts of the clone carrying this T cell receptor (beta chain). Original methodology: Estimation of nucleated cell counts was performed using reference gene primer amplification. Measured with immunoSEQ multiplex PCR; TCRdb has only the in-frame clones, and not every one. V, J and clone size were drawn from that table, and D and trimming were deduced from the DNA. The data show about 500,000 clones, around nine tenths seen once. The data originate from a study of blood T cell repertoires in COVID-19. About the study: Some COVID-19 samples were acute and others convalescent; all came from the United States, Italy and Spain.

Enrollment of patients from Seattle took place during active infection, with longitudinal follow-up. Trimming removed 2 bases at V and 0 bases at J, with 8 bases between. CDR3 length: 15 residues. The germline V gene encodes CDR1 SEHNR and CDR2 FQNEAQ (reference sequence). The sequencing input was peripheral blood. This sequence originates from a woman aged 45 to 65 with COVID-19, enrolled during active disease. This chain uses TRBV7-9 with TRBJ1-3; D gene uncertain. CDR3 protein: CASSLQVLSGNTIYF. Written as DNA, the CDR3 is TGTGCCAGCAGCTTACAGGTCCTCTCTGGAAACACCATATATTTT. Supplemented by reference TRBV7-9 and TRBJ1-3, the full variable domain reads DTGVSQNPRHKITKRGQNVTFRCDPISEHNRLYWYRQTLGQGPEFLTYFQNEAQLEKSRLLSDRFSAERPKGSFSTLEIQRTEQGDSAMYLCASSLQVLSGNTIYFGEGSWLTVV.